This T cell receptor (beta chain) was identified in a study of neurological immune-mediated disorders. MiXCR was run by TCRdb on the 5' RACE reads, yielding one entry per CDR3 protein. The sample comprises 50,000 to 85,000 distinct CDR3 sequences, 5.2% of which are singletons, and less than 3.5% rests with the top ten. This clonotype is medium-sized within its sample. Its cognate antigen is unknown. General study results and limits: Neither clinical nor MRI features showed any association with the multiple sclerosis repertoire cluster, and the authors stated that larger cohorts are needed. The most TCR clonal expansion was seen in HTLV-1-associated myelopathy, whereas the least was seen in multiple sclerosis, below the level in healthy controls. Private repertoires in all groups were suggested by the finding that expanded clones across subjects shared no CDR3 amino acid sequences.

The TCR sequence derives from a woman aged 25 to 39 with multiple sclerosis. Sequences were obtained from PBMCs.

This CDR3 reads CASSLSTGQYNEQFF. Written as DNA, the CDR3 is TGCGCCAGCAGCTTGTCTACAGGGCAGTACAATGAGCAGTTCTTC. The J gene is TRBJ2-1, the V gene TRBV5-1, with D possibly being TRBD1 (6 bases). This CDR3 has 15 amino acids. Germline V gene data show CDR1 as SGHRS and CDR2 as YFSETQ. Between the trimmed V and J ends, which lost 1 base and 4 bases, there was a span of 12 bases.